The clone carrying this T cell receptor (beta chain) was seen many times. The antigen is unknown. The source of the sample is a study of human T cells and chemical hapten exposure. TCRdb reanalysed the RACE reads using MiXCR and keeps one entry per CDR3 protein. In the table there are more than 300,000 distinct CDR3 sequences, 5.1% of which are singletons. Described time point: pre-sensitization, week 0. The treatment is: therapeutic diphenylcyclopropenone sensitization with weekly scalp DPC. Study-wide results and caveats: The presence of alopecia in the donors means their immune response may differ from healthy people's. Counts of TCRs expanded at PT1 correlated positively with patch test score.

CDR1 is MDHEN, CDR2 SYDVKM, per germline. Trimming took off 7 bases at V and 0 bases at J, with 12 bases between the two ends. The length of the CDR3 is 14 residues. The V and J genes are TRBV28 and TRBJ1-1; the D gene is possibly TRBD1 (6 bases). This specimen was whole blood, taken in connection with sensitization to the hapten diphenylcyclopropenone (DPC). The sequence was obtained from a woman between 50 and 59 years old with alopecia areata. Some clones in this sample may be carry-over from other donors' samples. CDR3 sequence reads: CASIPGALNTEAFF. The CDR3 DNA reads as TGTGCCAGCATCCCAGGGGCTTTGAACACTGAAGCTTTCTTT. Combining the CDR3 with reference TRBV28 and TRBJ1-1 gives the whole variable domain DVKVTQSSRYLVKRTGEKVFLECVQDMDHENMFWYRQDPGLGLRLIYFSYDVKMKEKGDIPEGYSVSREKKERFSLILESASTNQTSMYLCASIPGALNTEAFFGQGTRLTVV.